These T cell receptor beta chains were read from a single sample in a study of cytomegalovirus exposure and HLA in healthy donors. Clones were sequenced by immunoSEQ multiplex PCR, and TCRdb holds only the in-frame ones, with some missing. The sample carries about 200,000 clones, roughly 80% recorded once. The source material was PBMCs. These receptor sequences come from a woman between 18 and 30 years old in good health and CMV-seronegative. CDR3s include the opening cysteine and the closing phenylalanine or tryptophan. A D gene is named only where the DNA matches it firmly. Only part of the rows carry a size: once, few, many, or a class if the clone is expanded.

D	V	J	size	CDR3	DNA
-	TRBV15	TRBJ1-1	-	CATSALGQVNTEAFF	TGTGCCACCAGCGCTCTAGGACAAGTGAACACTGAAGCTTTCTTT
TRBD2	TRBV5-1	TRBJ2-1	-	CASSLTHGGSGGRFEQFF	TGCGCCAGCAGCTTGACCCACGGGGGTAGCGGGGGTAGGTTTGAGCAGTTCTTC
-	TRBV6-5	TRBJ1-2	-	CASTSGTIYGYTF	TGTGCCAGCACCTCAGGAACGATTTATGGCTACACCTTC
TRBD1	TRBV5-4	TRBJ1-1	once	CASSLATGGGNTEAFF	TGTGCCAGCAGCTTGGCAACAGGGGGTGGGAACACTGAAGCTTTCTTT
-	TRBV7-9	TRBJ1-2	-	CASSPAGASYGYTF	TGTGCCAGCAGCCCGGCGGGGGCAAGCTATGGCTACACCTTC
TRBD1	TRBV4-1	TRBJ1-5	-	CASSQYEDRGISNQPQHF	TGCGCCAGCAGCCAATACGAGGACAGGGGGATTAGCAATCAGCCCCAGCATTTT
TRBD2	TRBV6-1	TRBJ2-7	-	CASIGLAGGNEQYF	TGTGCCAGCATCGGACTAGCGGGAGGGAACGAGCAGTACTTC
TRBD2	TRBV9	TRBJ2-1	-	CASSWSSGGLNEQFF	TGTGCCAGCAGCTGGTCTAGCGGGGGCCTCAATGAGCAGTTCTTC
-	TRBV15	TRBJ1-1	-	CATSRDPGDRDTEAFF	TGTGCCACCAGCAGAGATCCGGGGGATCGGGACACTGAAGCTTTCTTT
TRBD1	TRBV5-1	TRBJ2-7	-	CASSLEGTGPYEQYF	TGCGCCAGCAGCTTGGAGGGGACAGGGCCTTACGAGCAGTACTTC
-	TRBV4-2	TRBJ1-5	few	CASSQDGQRQPQHF	TGTGCCAGCAGCCAAGATGGGCAGCGGCAGCCCCAGCATTTT
-	TRBV19	TRBJ2-7	-	CASSFSPWEFYEQYF	TGTGCCAGTAGTTTTTCTCCGTGGGAGTTCTACGAGCAGTACTTC
-	TRBV28	TRBJ1-5	-	CASAWGGLGNQPQHF	TGTGCCAGCGCCTGGGGAGGTCTGGGAAATCAGCCCCAGCATTTT
-	TRBV5-1	TRBJ1-2	-	CASSLGGGDNYGYTF	TGCGCCAGCAGCTTGGGCGGCGGGGACAACTATGGCTACACCTTC
-	TRBV5-4	TRBJ2-1	once	CASSAGVGNNEQFF	TGTGCCAGCAGCGCAGGGGTGGGCAACAATGAGCAGTTCTTC
-	TRBV7-6	TRBJ2-3	-	CASSLWRDTQYF	TGTGCCAGCAGCTTATGGAGGGATACGCAGTATTTT
TRBD1	TRBV27	TRBJ2-3	-	CASGSDREVMDTQYF	TGTGCCAGCGGCTCCGACAGGGAAGTTATGGATACGCAGTATTTT
-	TRBV5-1	TRBJ1-2	once	CASSLGQGNYGYTF	TGCGCCAGCAGCTTGGGGCAGGGCAACTATGGCTACACCTTC
-	TRBV27	TRBJ2-7	few	CASSLSTGSYEQYF	TGTGCCAGCAGTTTAAGTACAGGGTCCTACGAGCAGTACTTC
-	TRBV7-9	TRBJ1-5	-	CASSLGDASNQPQHF	TGTGCCAGCAGCCTAGGAGACGCTAGCAATCAGCCCCAGCATTTT
-	TRBV6-1	TRBJ2-7	-	CASSLAWYEQYF	TGTGCCAGCAGTCTCGCCTGGTACGAGCAGTACTTC
TRBD2	TRBV5-1	TRBJ2-1	-	CASSGTSGTPNEQFF	TGCGCCAGCAGCGGGACTAGCGGGACGCCCAATGAGCAGTTCTTC
TRBD1	TRBV6-1	TRBJ2-7	-	CASSEARTGMVYEQYF	TGTGCCAGCAGTGAAGCCCGGACAGGGATGGTCTACGAGCAGTACTTC
-	TRBV4-1	TRBJ1-2	-	CASSQDPQFYGYTF	TGCGCCAGCAGCCAAGATCCCCAATTCTATGGCTACACCTTC
-	TRBV2	TRBJ2-5	-	CASKEVERTQYF	TGTGCCAGCAAAGAAGTCGAGCGAACCCAGTACTTC
-	TRBV10-1	TRBJ1-4	-	CASSEQGNEKLFF	TGCGCCAGCAGTGAGCAGGGGAATGAAAAACTGTTTTTT
-	TRBV2	TRBJ2-1	many	CASKVVLSSSYNEQFF	TGTGCCAGCAAGGTCGTCCTATCTTCTTCCTACAATGAGCAGTTCTTC
TRBD1	TRBV6-1	TRBJ2-7	-	CASQTKGATYEQYF	TGTGCCAGCCAGACGAAGGGGGCGACCTACGAGCAGTACTTC
TRBD1	TRBV5-1	TRBJ2-7	once	CASSLAGTGVSYEQYF	TGCGCCAGCAGCTTGGCCGGGACAGGGGTCTCCTACGAGCAGTACTTC
-	TRBV30	TRBJ2-7	-	CAWSPFRQGRRYEQYF	TGTGCCTGGAGTCCCTTTAGGCAGGGGCGTCGCTACGAGCAGTACTTC
TRBD2	TRBV25-1	TRBJ2-1	-	CASSEYGTSNNEQFF	TGTGCCAGCAGTGAATATGGGACTAGCAACAATGAGCAGTTCTTC